Listed below are T cell receptor beta chains from one sample, sequenced in a study of T cell responses to AZD1222 COVID-19 vaccine. Assay used: immunoSEQ multiplex PCR; TCRdb lists only in-frame clones, some missing. The sample records just under 90,000 clones, about 91% being singletons. The sequencing used peripheral blood, collected on day 0 of MenACWY control vaccination. The origin of the receptors is an adult in good health. CDR3s include the opening cysteine and the closing phenylalanine or tryptophan. D genes are given only for firm matches. Not every row has a clone size; where given, it reads once, few, many or a size class.

clone_size j_call d_call v_call cdr3_aa cdr3_nt
. TRBJ1-2 TRBD1 TRBV10-3 CAISEAPGQGGGYTF TGTGCCATCAGTGAGGCCCCGGGACAGGGCGGTGGCTACACCTTC
. TRBJ1-1 . TRBV5-6 CASSMRMDTEAFF TGTGCCAGCAGTATGCGGATGGACACTGAAGCTTTCTTT
once TRBJ2-3 . TRBV5-1 CASSLAAQGTDTQYF TGCGCCAGCAGCTTGGCCGCACAGGGCACAGATACGCAGTATTTT
once TRBJ2-2 TRBD1 TRBV27 CASSFRPPRGLNTGELFF TGTGCCAGCAGTTTCCGGCCCCCCAGGGGGCTGAACACCGGGGAGCTGTTTTTT
. TRBJ1-1 . TRBV5-5 CASTVITLGDTEAFF TGTGCCAGCACGGTCATCACCCTTGGGGACACTGAAGCTTTCTTT
. TRBJ1-4 . TRBV7-8 CASSLEGGKMLFF TGTGCCAGCAGCTTAGAGGGGGGCAAGATGCTGTTTTTT
. TRBJ2-7 . TRBV6-2/TRBV6-3 CASSYATGFSYEQYF TGTGCCAGCAGTTACGCTACAGGGTTTTCCTACGAGCAGTACTTC
few TRBJ1-3 . TRBV5-1 CASSGDTRTDTIYF TGCGCCAGCAGCGGGGACACCCGCACGGACACCATATATTTT
once TRBJ1-1 . TRBV28 CASSSVMNTEAFF TGTGCCAGCAGTTCAGTCATGAACACTGAAGCTTTCTTT
. TRBJ2-5 TRBD2 TRBV7-2 CASSLEASGARRETQYF TGTGCCAGCAGCTTAGAGGCTAGCGGGGCGCGACGAGAGACCCAGTACTTC
. TRBJ1-1 . TRBV19 CASSITGTPNTEAFF TGTGCCAGTAGTATTACCGGGACACCGAACACTGAAGCTTTCTTT
. TRBJ1-5 . TRBV30 CAWRAYQPQHF TGTGCCTGGAGAGCTTATCAGCCCCAGCATTTT
. TRBJ1-5 . TRBV5-4 CASSLGGPDGNQPQHF TGTGCCAGCAGCTTGGGGGGACCTGACGGTAATCAGCCCCAGCATTTT
. TRBJ2-1 . TRBV27 CASSFGGRSYNEQFF TGTGCCAGCAGTTTCGGAGGGCGCTCCTACAATGAGCAGTTCTTC
. TRBJ1-4 TRBD1 TRBV5-1 CASKTGGFNEKLFF TGCGCCAGTAAAACAGGGGGCTTTAATGAAAAACTGTTTTTT
. TRBJ1-1 . TRBV15 CATSRDWVEAFF TGTGCCACCAGCAGAGATTGGGTTGAAGCTTTCTTT
. TRBJ2-1 TRBD2 TRBV18 CASSPQTDAIAGEQFF TGTGCCAGCTCACCCCAGACGGATGCGATAGCGGGTGAGCAGTTCTTC
. TRBJ1-4 . TRBV6-5 CASSYDGEKLFF TGTGCCAGCAGTTACGACGGAGAAAAACTGTTTTTT
. TRBJ1-2 . TRBV28 CASRAGNYGYTF TGTGCCAGCAGGGCAGGGAACTATGGCTACACCTTC
. TRBJ1-4 . TRBV30 CACRDTNEKLFF TGTGCCTGCAGGGATACTAATGAAAAACTGTTTTTT
few TRBJ2-3 . TRBV7-3 CASSYGRGADTQYF TGTGCCAGCAGCTATGGACGGGGCGCGGATACGCAGTATTTT
. TRBJ1-2 TRBD1 TRBV28 CASSLRGDRPDYGYTF TGTGCCAGCAGCTTACGGGGGGACAGGCCAGACTATGGCTACACCTTC
once TRBJ1-5 . TRBV2 CASGATNQPQHF TGTGCCAGCGGGGCAACAAATCAGCCCCAGCATTTT
. TRBJ2-3 . TRBV19 CASSMGGTDTQYF TGTGCCAGTAGTATGGGGGGCACAGATACGCAGTATTTT
. TRBJ1-2 . TRBV6-2/TRBV6-3 CASSSTPETDTNYGYTF TGTGCCAGCAGTTCCACCCCCGAGACAGACACTAACTATGGCTACACCTTC
few TRBJ1-2 . TRBV6-5 CASSLGPEDGYTF TGTGCCAGCAGCCTGGGACCCGAGGATGGCTACACCTTC
. TRBJ1-3 . TRBV18 CASSLGRGSGNTIYF TGTGCCAGCTCACTGGGTCGAGGCTCTGGAAACACCATATATTTT
. TRBJ2-5 . TRBV2 CASSEGYGQETQYF TGTGCCAGCAGTGAAGGGTACGGCCAAGAGACCCAGTACTTC
. TRBJ2-2 TRBD2 TRBV9 CASSVRLAENTGELFF TGTGCCAGCAGCGTGCGACTAGCGGAGAACACCGGGGAGCTGTTTTTT
. TRBJ1-1 . TRBV5-6 CASSSLRSLNTEAFF TGTGCCAGCAGCTCCCTACGGAGCCTGAACACTGAAGCTTTCTTT
. TRBJ1-4 . TRBV5-1 CASSLASGSAEKLFF TGCGCCAGCAGCTTGGCCTCAGGGTCGGCTGAAAAACTGTTTTTT
. TRBJ1-2 . TRBV7-9 CASSFWGTGDGYTF TGTGCCAGCAGCTTTTGGGGTACAGGCGATGGCTACACCTTC
. TRBJ1-5 . TRBV12-3/TRBV12-4 CASRSERQPQHF TGTGCCAGCAGGTCCGAGAGGCAGCCCCAGCATTTT
. TRBJ1-3 . TRBV28 CASSFEGPWDTIYF TGTGCCAGCAGTTTCGAGGGCCCCTGGGACACCATATATTTT
. TRBJ2-2 TRBD1 TRBV19 CASSPGQGTGELFF TGTGCCAGTAGTCCCGGACAGGGGACCGGGGAGCTGTTTTTT
. TRBJ1-2 TRBD1 TRBV4-1 CASSQSERTGKDGYTF TGCGCCAGCAGCCAAAGCGAACGGACAGGGAAAGATGGCTACACCTTC
few TRBJ1-5 . TRBV5-8 CASSSRTNNQPQHF TGTGCCAGCAGCTCCCGGACTAACAATCAGCCCCAGCATTTT
. TRBJ1-5 . TRBV28 CASSPRAVYSNQPQHF TGTGCCAGCAGTCCTCGGGCGGTCTATAGCAATCAGCCCCAGCATTTT
. TRBJ1-1 . TRBV5-5 CASQGFMNTEAFF TGTGCCAGCCAGGGGTTCATGAACACTGAAGCTTTCTTT
. TRBJ1-4 . TRBV7-2 CASSRLAAATNEKLFF TGTGCCAGCAGCCGCCTAGCAGCGGCAACTAATGAAAAACTGTTTTTT
. TRBJ1-1 . TRBV30 CAWSLVYTEAFF TGTGCCTGGAGTTTAGTTTACACTGAAGCTTTCTTT
. TRBJ1-1 . TRBV5-1 CASSLARIKSDTEAFF TGCGCCAGCAGCTTGGCCCGAATTAAGAGTGACACTGAAGCTTTCTTT
. TRBJ2-7 . TRBV3-1/TRBV3-2 CASSISAGAAYEQYF TGTGCCAGCAGCATAAGTGCGGGGGCTGCCTACGAGCAGTACTTC
few TRBJ2-2 . TRBV30 CAWSVLAGSTGELFF TGTGCCTGGAGTGTACTGGCCGGAAGCACCGGGGAGCTGTTTTTT
. TRBJ1-5 . TRBV30 CAWSEGLGNQPQHF TGTGCCTGGAGTGAAGGGTTAGGCAATCAGCCCCAGCATTTT
. TRBJ2-6 . TRBV30 CAWSLGANVLTF TGTGCCTGGAGTTTGGGGGCCAACGTCCTGACTTTC
. TRBJ2-3 TRBD2 TRBV10-3 CAISGTSGGAADTQYF TGTGCCATCAGTGGAACTAGCGGGGGGGCCGCAGATACGCAGTATTTT
. TRBJ1-5 . TRBV28 CASSLFVGSEPQHF TGTGCCAGCAGTTTATTTGTAGGTTCGGAGCCCCAGCATTTT
once TRBJ1-2 TRBD1 TRBV5-1 CASSLDPLTGNYGYTF TGCGCCAGCAGCTTGGACCCACTGACAGGGAACTATGGCTACACCTTC
. TRBJ1-5 . TRBV7-8 CASSYSHLEPQHF TGTGCCAGCAGCTACAGCCACCTGGAGCCCCAGCATTTT
. TRBJ1-4 . TRBV28 CATRSQGRTNEKLFF TGTGCCACCAGATCACAGGGAAGGACTAATGAAAAACTGTTTTTT